The 21 T cell receptor beta chains given below trace back to one sample, sequenced in a study of T cells expressing NK-cell markers. TCRdb re-analyzed the 5' RACE reads; it lists each CDR3 protein once, without DNA. This table lists about 260,000 distinct CDR3 sequences. Sequencing input: blood T cells: a sorted CD56 or NKG2C T cell subset, CD4+ or CD8+ T cells, or bulk PBMC T cells (not recorded which). The receptors originated from a man between 18 and 29 years old in good health.

The J gene is TRBJ2-3, the V gene TRBV7-2; as DNA is missing, the TRBD1 call by TCRdb cannot be tested. Germline values: CDR1 SGHTA, CDR2 FQGNSA. This CDR3 region has 16 residues. The CDR3 loop reads CASSAVPAGGTDTQYF.

CDR3 sequence: CASSFQAGSTDTQYF. This sequence joins TRBV5-1 and TRBJ2-3; TCRdb reports TRBD2, a call that lacks DNA to check it against. The CDR3 has 15 amino acids. Germline V gene data show CDR1 as SGHRS and CDR2 as YFSETQ.

The chain is built from TRBV6-5 and TRBJ1-1; TCRdb's D gene call, TRBD1, goes unchecked for lack of DNA. Germline CDR1 and CDR2: MNHEY and SVGAGI. The CDR3 spans 11 residues. This CDR3 is CASVGGTEAFF.

The chain recombines TRBV6-5 with TRBJ2-5; TCRdb picks TRBD1, but there is no DNA to check that call. The CDR3 extends over 14 amino acids. CDR1 and CDR2 from the germline V gene are MNHEY and SVGAGI. This chain's CDR3 is CASSYAGVKETQYF.

The chain joins TRBV12-3 or TRBV12-4 to TRBJ2-1; the D call from TCRdb, TRBD2, cannot be confirmed without DNA. This CDR3 is 17 amino acids long. CDR3 residues: CASRGTSGRASYNEQFF.

The CDR3 is CATSDPSPSVGSYNEQFF. V and J are TRBV24-1 and TRBJ2-1; the D gene TCRdb calls, TRBD1, cannot be checked with no DNA. The CDR3 loop spans 18 amino acids. Germline-derived CDR1 and CDR2 are KGHDR and SFDVKD.

The chain recombines TRBV7-2 with TRBJ2-1; TCRdb's D call of TRBD2 is untestable without DNA. CDR1 and CDR2 from the germline V gene are SGHTA and FQGNSA. This CDR3 has 13 residues. The CDR3 sequence is CASTVGGGLEQFF.

The rearrangement joins TRBV20-1 to TRBJ1-2; the TRBD1 assignment by TCRdb is unverifiable without DNA. CDR1 and CDR2 (germline): DFQATT, SNEGSKA (reference sequence). This CDR3 comprises 13 residues. CDR3 loop: CSAITMTGRGYTF.

The chain combines TRBV12-3 or TRBV12-4 with TRBJ1-4. There are 15 residues in the CDR3. This chain's CDR3 is CASSIRTGNNEKLFF.

This chain connects TRBV24-1 to TRBJ2-5; TCRdb indicates TRBD1, and absent DNA this call remains unverified. CDR1 is KGHDR and CDR2 is SFDVKD in the germline V gene. CDR3 length: 16 residues. The CDR3 region is CATSDHPAGGEETQYF.

This chain uses TRBV27 with TRBJ2-1; TCRdb's D call of TRBD2 is untestable without DNA. Germline lookup yields CDR1 MNHEY and CDR2 SMNVEV (reference sequence). The CDR3 is 14 amino acids. The CDR3 region is CASSLSKGRREQFF.

This chain links TRBV3-1 with TRBJ2-5. The CDR3 sequence is 13 residues long. Germline V gene sequence: CDR1 LGHDT, CDR2 YNNKEL (reference sequence). This CDR3 reads CASSQRQKETQYF.

The V and J genes are TRBV12-3 or TRBV12-4 and TRBJ1-5; with no DNA, the TCRdb D assignment of TRBD1 cannot be verified. The length of the CDR3 is 14 residues. The CDR3 sequence: CASSRRDSNQPQHF.

CDR3 protein: CSTFWQGLAFF. The V and J genes are TRBV20-1 and TRBJ1-1; with no DNA, the TCRdb D assignment of TRBD1 cannot be verified. Germline-derived CDR1 and CDR2 are DFQATT and SNEGSKA (reference sequence). CDR3 length: 11 residues.

The rearrangement uses TRBV4-1 and TRBJ2-1; TCRdb's D call of TRBD2 is untestable without DNA. Germline values: CDR1 MGHRA, CDR2 YSYEKL. CDR3 length: 16 residues. The CDR3 here is CASSQVLAGGRNEQFF.

The rearrangement joins TRBV5-1 to TRBJ1-1; TCRdb reports TRBD1, a call that lacks DNA to check it against. Germline assignment: CDR1 SGHRS and CDR2 YFSETQ. This CDR3 contains 14 residues. The CDR3: CASSLEGTGVEAFF.

The rearrangement links TRBV4-2 to TRBJ2-1; TCRdb's D call, TRBD2, is unchecked because there is no DNA. The V gene's germline CDR1 is LGHNA and CDR2 YNFKEQ. This CDR3 is 15 amino acids long. The chain's CDR3 is CASSLGLAGLHEQFF.

The V gene is TRBV15, the J gene TRBJ2-7; the TCRdb call, TRBD1, lacks DNA for checking. Germline CDR1 is LNHNV and CDR2 is YYDKDF (reference sequence). The CDR3 runs to 14 residues. Here the CDR3 reads CATSRDGTGDEQYF.

The chain employs TRBV10-3 and TRBJ2-5; absent DNA, TCRdb's TRBD1 call cannot be checked. This CDR3 contains 14 residues. CDR1 is ENHRY, CDR2 SYGVKD, per germline. The CDR3 spells CAIKDGGYLATQYF.

The chain recombines TRBV12-3 or TRBV12-4 with TRBJ2-1; the D call of TRBD1 rests on TCRdb alone, since no DNA is present to check it. The CDR3 consists of 20 residues. CDR3 region: CASSLRVGDGGPFSYNEQFF.

The V call is TRBV2, the J call TRBJ2-3; TCRdb lists TRBD1, though no DNA is available to test this call. CDR1 is SNHLY, CDR2 FYNNEI, per germline. The length of the CDR3 is 13 residues. The CDR3 loop is CASRPTGPDTQYF. The full variable domain, with the rest looked up from reference TRBV2 and TRBJ2-3, is EPEVTQTPSHQVTQMGQEVILRCVPISNHLYFYWYRQILGQKVEFLVSFYNNEISEKSEIFDDQFSVERPDGSNFTLKIRSTKLEDSAMYFCASRPTGPDTQYFGPGTRLTVL.